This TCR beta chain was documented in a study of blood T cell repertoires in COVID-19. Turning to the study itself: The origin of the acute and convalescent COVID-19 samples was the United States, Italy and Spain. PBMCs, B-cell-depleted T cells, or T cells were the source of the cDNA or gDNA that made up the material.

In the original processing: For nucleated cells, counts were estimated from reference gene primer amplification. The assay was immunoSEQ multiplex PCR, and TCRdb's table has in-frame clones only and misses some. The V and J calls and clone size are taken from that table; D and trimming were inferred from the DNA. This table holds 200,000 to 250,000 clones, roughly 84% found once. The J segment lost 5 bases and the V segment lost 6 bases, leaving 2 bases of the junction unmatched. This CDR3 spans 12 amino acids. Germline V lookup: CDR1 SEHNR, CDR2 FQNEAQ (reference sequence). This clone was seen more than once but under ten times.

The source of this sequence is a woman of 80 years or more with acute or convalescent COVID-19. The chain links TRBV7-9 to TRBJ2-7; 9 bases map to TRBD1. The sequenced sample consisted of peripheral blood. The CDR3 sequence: CASRRTGDEQYF. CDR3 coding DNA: TGTGCCAGCAGGCGGACAGGGGACGAGCAGTACTTC.